This T cell receptor beta chain was obtained from a study of vaccination and CD4 T cells after COVID-19. This clonotype was observed a few times. Its specificity is unknown. The study sequenced cultured CD4+ T cell DNA using the Oncomine TCR Beta short-read assay. TCRdb reprocessed the PCR reads with MiXCR, giving one entry per CDR3 protein. The sample holds 10,000 to 15,000 distinct CDR3 sequences, roughly 59% seen once. Treatment here: roughly 10-day PBMC culture with coronavirus spike peptide pools or control peptides (ViraFEST assay). The ends were cut back, 5 bases at V and 6 bases at J, with 6 bases in the middle. Germline V gene sequence: CDR1 SGHTA, CDR2 FQGNSA. The length of the CDR3 is 11 residues.

Specimen: CD4+ T cells from blood, cultured in vitro. The origin of this receptor is a human donor who had recovered from COVID-19. The V gene is TRBV7-2, the J gene TRBJ2-3; D gene ambiguous. Here the CDR3 DNA reads TGTGCCAGCAGCGTATTGGATACGCAGTATTTT. Protein product: CASSVLDTQYF.